The sequence of this TCR beta chain was determined in a study of T-cell reconstitution after alpha-beta-depleted transplantation in children. The table lists this clonotype with a few counts. The CDR3 runs 12 residues. From germline, CDR1 is SGHRS and CDR2 YFSETQ. Trimming cost V 2 bases and J 7 bases, with 8 bases left between them. The library targeted TCRbeta and was prepared with unique molecular identifiers. In TCRdb, the PCR reads were re-called with MiXCR into one record per CDR3 protein. The sample holds about 460,000 distinct CDR3 sequences; approximately 10% are singletons and the top ten take roughly 15%.

The sequence was obtained from a female patient aged 2 to 10 who had a stem cell transplant for aplastic anemia, so the T cells may come from the graft donor. The chain links TRBV5-1 to TRBJ2-3; no reliable D call. The starting material was PBMCs, mostly from graft donor cells, obtained 180 days after TCRalphabeta/CD19-depleted stem cell transplant. CDR3 in DNA: TGCGCCAGCAGCTTTGGCTCCAATACGCAGTATTTT. Amino acid sequence: CASSFGSNTQYF.